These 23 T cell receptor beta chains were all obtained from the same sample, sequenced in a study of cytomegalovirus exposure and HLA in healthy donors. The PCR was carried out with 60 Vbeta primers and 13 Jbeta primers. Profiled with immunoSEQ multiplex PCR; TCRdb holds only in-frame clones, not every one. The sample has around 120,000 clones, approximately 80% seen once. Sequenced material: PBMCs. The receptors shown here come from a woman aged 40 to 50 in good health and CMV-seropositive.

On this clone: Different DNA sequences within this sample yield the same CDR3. The CDR3 reads CASSVDGDEQFF. CDR3 nucleotides: TGTGCCAGCAGCGTAGACGGAGATGAGCAGTTCTTC. The V and J genes are TRBV9 and TRBJ2-1; D is unclear. This CDR3 comprises 12 residues. CDR1 and CDR2 (germline): SGDLS, YYNGEE. With 0 bases removed from V and 8 bases from J, the gap between germline ends came to 6 bases.

CDR3 sequence: CASSREGQGLNEKLFF. CDR3 sequence (DNA): TGCGCCAGCAGCCGGGAAGGACAGGGGCTTAATGAAAAACTGTTTTTT. This chain joins TRBV4-1 and TRBJ1-4; 9 nucleotides match TRBD1. The CDR3 sequence is 16 residues long. Germline V gene data show CDR1 as MGHRA and CDR2 as YSYEKL. Trimming cost V 4 bases and J 4 bases; bases outside gene matches: 7.

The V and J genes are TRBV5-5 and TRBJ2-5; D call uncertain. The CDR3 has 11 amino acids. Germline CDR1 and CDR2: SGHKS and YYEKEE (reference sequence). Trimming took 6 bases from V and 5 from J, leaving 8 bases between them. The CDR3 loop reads CASTTEETQYF. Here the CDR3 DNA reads TGTGCCAGCACCACAGAGGAGACCCAGTACTTC.

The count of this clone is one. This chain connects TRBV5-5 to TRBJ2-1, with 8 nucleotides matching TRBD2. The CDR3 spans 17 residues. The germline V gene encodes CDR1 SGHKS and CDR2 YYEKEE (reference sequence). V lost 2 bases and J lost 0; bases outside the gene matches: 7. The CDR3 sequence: CASSFRTSMGSYNEQFF. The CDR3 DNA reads TGTGCCAGCAGCTTCCGGACTAGCATGGGCTCCTACAATGAGCAGTTCTTC.

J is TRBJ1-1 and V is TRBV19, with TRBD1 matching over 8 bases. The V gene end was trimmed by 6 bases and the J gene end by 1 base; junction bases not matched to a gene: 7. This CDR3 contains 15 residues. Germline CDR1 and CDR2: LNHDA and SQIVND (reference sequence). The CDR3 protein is CASSPLGQGNTEAFF. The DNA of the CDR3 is TGTGCCAGTAGCCCACTCGGACAGGGGAACACTGAAGCTTTCTTT.

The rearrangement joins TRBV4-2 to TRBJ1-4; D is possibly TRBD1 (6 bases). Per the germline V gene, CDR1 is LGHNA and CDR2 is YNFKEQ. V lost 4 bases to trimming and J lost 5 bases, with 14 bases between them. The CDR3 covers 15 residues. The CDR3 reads CASSLSTGENEKLFF. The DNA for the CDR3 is TGTGCCAGCAGCCTCTCGACAGGCGAGAATGAAAAACTGTTTTTT.

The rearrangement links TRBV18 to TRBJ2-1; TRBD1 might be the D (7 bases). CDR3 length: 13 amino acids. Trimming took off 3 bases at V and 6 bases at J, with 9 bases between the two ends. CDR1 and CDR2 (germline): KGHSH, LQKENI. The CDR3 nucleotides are TGTGCCAGCTCACCTCAGGGGGGCAATGAGCAGTTCTTC. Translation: CASSPQGGNEQFF.

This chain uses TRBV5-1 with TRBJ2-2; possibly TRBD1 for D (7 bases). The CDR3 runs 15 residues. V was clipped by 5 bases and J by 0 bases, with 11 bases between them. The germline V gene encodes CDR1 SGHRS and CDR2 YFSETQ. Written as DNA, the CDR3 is TGCGCCAGCAGGGAGGGGGCGCCGAACACCGGGGAGCTGTTTTTT. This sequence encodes CASREGAPNTGELFF.

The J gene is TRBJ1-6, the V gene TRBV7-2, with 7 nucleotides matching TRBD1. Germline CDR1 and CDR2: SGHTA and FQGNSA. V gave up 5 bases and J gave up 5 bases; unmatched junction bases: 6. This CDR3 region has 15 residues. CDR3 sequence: CASSAGTANNSPLHF. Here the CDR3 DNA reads TGTGCCAGCAGCGCCGGGACAGCCAATAATTCACCCCTCCACTTT.

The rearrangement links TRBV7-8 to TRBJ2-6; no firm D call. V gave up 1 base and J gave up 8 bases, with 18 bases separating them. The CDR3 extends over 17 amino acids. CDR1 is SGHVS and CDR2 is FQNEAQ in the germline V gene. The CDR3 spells CASSLDHVFRRTNVLTF. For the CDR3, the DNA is TGTGCCAGCAGCTTAGACCATGTGTTCCGTAGAACCAACGTCCTGACTTTC. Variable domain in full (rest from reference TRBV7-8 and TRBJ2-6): GAGVSQSPRYKVAKRGQDVALRCDPISGHVSLFWYQQALGQGPEFLTYFQNEAQLDKSGLPSDRFFAERPEGSVSTLKIQRTQQEDSAVYLCASSLDHVFRRTNVLTFGAGSRLTVL.

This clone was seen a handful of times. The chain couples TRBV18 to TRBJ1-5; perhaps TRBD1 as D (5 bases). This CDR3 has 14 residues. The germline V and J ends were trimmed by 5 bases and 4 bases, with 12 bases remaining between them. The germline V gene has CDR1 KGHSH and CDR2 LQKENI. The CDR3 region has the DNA TGTGCCAGCTCAAGCTCGGACACAAATCAGCCCCAGCATTTT. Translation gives CASSSSDTNQPQHF.

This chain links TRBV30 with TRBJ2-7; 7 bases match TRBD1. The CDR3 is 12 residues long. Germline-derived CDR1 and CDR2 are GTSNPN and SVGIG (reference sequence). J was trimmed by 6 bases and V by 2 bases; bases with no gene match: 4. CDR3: CAWSLQGFEQYF. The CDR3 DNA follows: TGTGCCTGGAGTTTACAGGGGTTCGAGCAGTACTTC.

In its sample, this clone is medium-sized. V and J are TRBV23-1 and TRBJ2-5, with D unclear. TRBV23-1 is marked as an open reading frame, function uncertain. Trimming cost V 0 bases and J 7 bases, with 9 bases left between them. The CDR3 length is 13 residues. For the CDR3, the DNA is TGCGCCAGCAGTCAATCGACACGTGGGACCCAGTACTTC. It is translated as CASSQSTRGTQYF.

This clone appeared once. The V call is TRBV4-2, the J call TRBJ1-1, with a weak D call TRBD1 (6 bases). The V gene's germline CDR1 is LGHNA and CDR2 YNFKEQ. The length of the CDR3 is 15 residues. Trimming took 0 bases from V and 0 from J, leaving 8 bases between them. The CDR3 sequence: CASSQEQGVNTEAFF. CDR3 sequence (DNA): TGTGCCAGCAGCCAAGAACAGGGAGTGAACACTGAAGCTTTCTTT.

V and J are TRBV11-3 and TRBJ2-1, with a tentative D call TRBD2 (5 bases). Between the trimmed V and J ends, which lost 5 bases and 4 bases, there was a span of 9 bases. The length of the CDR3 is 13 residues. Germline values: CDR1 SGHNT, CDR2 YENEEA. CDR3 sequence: CASSLGKYNEQFF. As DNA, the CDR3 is TGTGCCAGCAGCCTCGGGAAATACAATGAGCAGTTCTTC.

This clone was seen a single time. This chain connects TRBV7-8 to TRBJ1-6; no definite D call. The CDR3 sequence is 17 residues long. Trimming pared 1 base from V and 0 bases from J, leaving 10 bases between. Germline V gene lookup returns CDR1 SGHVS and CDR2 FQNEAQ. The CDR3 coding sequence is TGTGCCAGCAGCTTAGAGCGGGTTAGCTCCTATAATTCACCCCTCCACTTT. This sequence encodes CASSLERVSSYNSPLHF.

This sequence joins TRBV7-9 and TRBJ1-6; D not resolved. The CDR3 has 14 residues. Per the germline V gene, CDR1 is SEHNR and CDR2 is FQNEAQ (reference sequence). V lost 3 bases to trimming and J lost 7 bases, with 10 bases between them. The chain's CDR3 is CASSFPLLNSPLHF. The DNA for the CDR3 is TGTGCCAGCAGCTTCCCTTTATTAAATTCACCCCTCCACTTT.

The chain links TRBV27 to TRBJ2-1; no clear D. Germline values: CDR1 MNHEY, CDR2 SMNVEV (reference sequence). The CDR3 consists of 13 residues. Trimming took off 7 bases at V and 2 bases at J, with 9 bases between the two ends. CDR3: CASKTGPYNEQFF. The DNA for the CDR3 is TGTGCCAGCAAGACTGGCCCCTACAATGAGCAGTTCTTC.

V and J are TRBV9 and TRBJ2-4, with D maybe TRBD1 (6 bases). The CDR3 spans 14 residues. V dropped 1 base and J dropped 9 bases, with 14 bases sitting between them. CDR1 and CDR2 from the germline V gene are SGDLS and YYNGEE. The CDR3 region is CASSVTGSDGIQYF. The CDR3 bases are TGTGCCAGCAGCGTAACAGGGTCTGATGGCATTCAGTACTTC.

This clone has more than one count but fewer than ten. This CDR3 reads CASSPRSTSGVVETQYF. For the CDR3, the DNA is TGTGCCAGCTCACCAAGGTCGACTAGCGGGGTGGTGGAGACCCAGTACTTC. The chain couples TRBV18 to TRBJ2-5; TRBD2 matches 11 bases. Germline assignment: CDR1 KGHSH and CDR2 LQKENI. V lost 2 bases to trimming and J lost 5 bases; unmatched junction nucleotides: 10. The CDR3 contains 17 residues.

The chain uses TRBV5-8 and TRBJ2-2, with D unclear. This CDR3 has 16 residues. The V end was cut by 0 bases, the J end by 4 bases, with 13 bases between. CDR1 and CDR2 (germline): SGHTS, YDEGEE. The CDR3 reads CASSLGSVPGTGELFF. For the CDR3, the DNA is TGTGCCAGCAGCTTGGGGAGCGTCCCGGGCACCGGGGAGCTGTTTTTT.

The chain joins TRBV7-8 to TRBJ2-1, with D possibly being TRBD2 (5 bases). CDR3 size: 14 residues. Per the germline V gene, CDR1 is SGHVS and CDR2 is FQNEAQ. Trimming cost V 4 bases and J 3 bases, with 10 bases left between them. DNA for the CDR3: TGTGCCAGCAGCTCACACCGGGGCTACAATGAGCAGTTCTTC. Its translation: CASSSHRGYNEQFF.

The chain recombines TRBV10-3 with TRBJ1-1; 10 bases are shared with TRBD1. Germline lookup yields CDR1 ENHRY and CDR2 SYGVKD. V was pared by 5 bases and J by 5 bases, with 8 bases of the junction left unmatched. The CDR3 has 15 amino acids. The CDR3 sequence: CAISNTGQGGTEAFF. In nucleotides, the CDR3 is TGTGCCATCAGTAATACCGGACAGGGGGGGACTGAAGCTTTCTTT.